Listed here is a single TCR beta chain. The specificity of this receptor is unknown. A read error may explain this, as a much larger clone is one base away. The treatment or condition label, read with the paper, signifies: live attenuated yellow fever vaccine strain. At every blood-draw timepoint, two biological replicates of bulk PBMCs were collected. PBMCs were isolated from peripheral blood using a standard Ficoll-Paque protocol. TriZol was used to extract RNA from bulk PBMCs, CD4 and CD8 fractions, and dextramer-positive and dextramer-negative fractions. This sample was included in a study of T cells after yellow fever vaccination (dated by TCRdb to between 2018 and 2021). As for the study more broadly: Libraries from fractions with low cell numbers were prepared with the SMART-Seq v4 Ultra Low Input RNA kit. Two healthy male donors, one aged 18 to 30 and one aged 30 to 40 years, made up the cohort. Blood was collected at multiple timepoints before and after primary and secondary immunization, and bulk PBMC replicates and cell subsets were isolated. To follow T-cell clones before and after both primary and booster YFV17D yellow fever vaccination, bulk TCR alpha and beta repertoires underwent longitudinal sequencing. On the study overall, not on this receptor specifically: Because the study included only a couple of donors, the extent to which the findings can be generalized is limited. A small share of clonotypes was detected in both CD4 and CD8 compartments, with the overlap likely arising from convergent recombination. After the booster, most clones that had expanded after primary vaccination were detected again (over 95% of CD4 and over 75% of CD8), suggesting broad maintenance of memory. Compared with the primary T-cell response, the secondary T-cell response was faster but weaker, reaching its peak on day 5 rather than on day 15. Computational filtering was needed because FACS-sorted repertoires could contain abundant contaminating clonotypes from the bulk population.

Sequencing relied on an Illumina NovaSeq 6000. TCR cDNA was synthesized by 5'RACE template switching, through which a universal primer site and unique molecular identifiers were introduced. Priming for cDNA synthesis came from both the TCR alpha and TCR beta constant segments. Libraries were amplified in two PCR steps, with sample barcodes and sequencing adapters added in the second step. Sequencing of libraries was done on Illumina HiSeq 2500 (2x100 bp) or NovaSeq (2x150 bp). The authors processed their data as follows. Demultiplexing of reads and collapsing into UMI consensus sequences were performed with MIGEC, and V(D)J alignment was carried out with MiXCR. Using edgeR on replicate PBMC samples, clonotypes were called vaccine-responding if FDR was below 0.01 and the log2 fold change was above 5 up to day 15. CD4 or CD8 identity was assigned to each bulk clonotype according to whether the clonotype was present at higher abundance in the sequenced CD4 repertoire or the sequenced CD8 repertoire. Using fastp at Q25 and MiXCR, TCRdb reprocessed the public reads and kept productive beta chains. CDR3 protein duplicates are merged, each entry listing the most common genes and DNA. TCRdb, rather than the study authors, made the V and J calls. The sample table contains more than 300,000 distinct CDR3 sequences; only one count was recorded for around 4.3% of them. The ten largest clones represent roughly 19% of the sample.

The origin of this receptor is a man aged 18-30 years who received the YFV17D yellow fever vaccine. Sequencing was performed on PBMCs, taken 15 days after the yellow fever booster vaccination.

The sequenced DNA: TGTGGCTGGAGTGTTGGGGGGGCAGCTTTCTTT. The resulting protein is CGWSVGGAAFF. The V and J segments used are TRBV30 and TRBJ1-1; possibly the D gene is TRBD1, per 6 matching bases. The CDR3, from cysteine to phenylalanine, totals 11 residues. Only CDR3 DNA is held: 33 bases, read in frame from base 1. CDR1 and CDR2 are drawn from the germline V gene (reference sequence): GTSNPN, SVGIG.